Each of the 18 T cell receptor beta chains below was sequenced from the same sample in a study of blood T cell repertoires in COVID-19. Assay used: immunoSEQ multiplex PCR; TCRdb lists only in-frame clones, some missing. The sample holds about 400,000 clones, around 86% seen once. Sequencing used peripheral blood. The receptors here all came from a human donor in a cohort sampled during active COVID-19.

This chain links TRBV7-9 with TRBJ2-3; D call uncertain. Trimming took 3 bases from V and 0 from J, leaving 16 bases between them. This CDR3 has 17 residues. CDR1 is SEHNR and CDR2 is FQNEAQ in the germline V gene (reference sequence). The CDR3 here is CASSFLTAAASTDTQYF. DNA for the CDR3: TGTGCCAGCAGCTTCCTGACGGCGGCGGCTAGCACAGATACGCAGTATTTT.

The V gene is TRBV27, the J gene TRBJ2-7, with D possibly matching TRBD2 (5 bases). V was trimmed by 4 bases and J by 2 bases, leaving 12 bases between them. Germline lookup yields CDR1 MNHEY and CDR2 SMNVEV (reference sequence). This CDR3 is built from 14 residues. CDR3 bases: TGTGCCAGCAGTTGGAGCAGACTAACCTACGAGCAGTACTTC. Translating it yields CASSWSRLTYEQYF.

This rearrangement joins TRBV27 to TRBJ2-7; weak D call: TRBD2 (6 bases). Trimming pared 4 bases from V and 2 bases from J, leaving 9 bases between. The length of the CDR3 is 13 residues. Germline V gene lookup returns CDR1 MNHEY and CDR2 SMNVEV (reference sequence). CDR3 in amino acids: CASSSRLAYEQYF. The CDR3 DNA is TGTGCCAGCAGTTCAAGACTAGCCTACGAGCAGTACTTC.

The chain couples TRBV28 to TRBJ2-1; the match to TRBD2 covers 7 bases. The trim removed 3 bases at V and 7 bases at J, leaving 6 bases unmatched. This CDR3 spans 14 amino acids. Germline CDR1 reads MDHEN; CDR2 reads SYDVKM. This CDR3 reads CASSFAGDNNEQFF. Here the CDR3 DNA reads TGTGCCAGCAGTTTCGCGGGAGATAATAATGAGCAGTTCTTC.

The CDR3 sequence is CASSVAVDNSPLHF. CDR3 nucleotides: TGTGCCAGCAGCGTAGCCGTCGATAATTCACCCCTCCACTTT. The rearrangement links TRBV9 to TRBJ1-6; D is undetermined. The CDR3 totals 14 residues. Trimming pared 0 bases from V and 5 bases from J, leaving 6 bases between. CDR1 and CDR2 from the germline V gene are SGDLS and YYNGEE.

This chain joins TRBV2 and TRBJ1-2; a possible D gene is TRBD1 (6 bases). The CDR3 extends over 11 amino acids. The germline V gene has CDR1 SNHLY and CDR2 FYNNEI. V dropped 7 bases and J dropped 5 bases, with 8 bases sitting between them. For the CDR3, the DNA is TGTGCCAGCACAGGGGAGTATGGCTACACCTTC. The encoded protein is CASTGEYGYTF.

V is TRBV5-1 and J is TRBJ2-2; 7 bases fit TRBD1. The V gene end was trimmed by 3 bases and the J gene end by 3 bases; junction bases not matched to a gene: 5. In germline, CDR1 is SGHRS, CDR2 YFSETQ. This CDR3 region has 15 residues. The CDR3 region has the DNA TGCGCCAGCAGCTCAGGACAGGCTTACACCGGGGAGCTGTTTTTT. This sequence encodes CASSSGQAYTGELFF.

On this clone: One end of the junction fails to match germline, which may point to a read error. The same CDR3 arises from other DNA sequences in this sample as well. This chain connects TRBV6-4 to TRBJ2-7; D is perhaps TRBD1 (6 bases). Germline lookup yields CDR1 MRHNA and CDR2 SNTAGT. This CDR3 is 15 amino acids long. CDR3 sequence (DNA): TGCGCCAGCAGACGTCCAGCGGACAGCTCCTACGAGCAGTACTTC. Translated, it gives CASRRPADSSYEQYF.

V usage is TRBV7-9 and J usage is TRBJ1-2; D is ambiguous. CDR1 and CDR2 (germline): SEHNR, FQNEAQ (reference sequence). This CDR3 has 16 amino acids. The ends were cut back, 2 bases at V and 4 bases at J, with 17 bases in the middle. CDR3 in amino acids: CASSLISLGRTYGYTF. As DNA, the CDR3 is TGTGCCAGCAGCTTAATCAGCCTAGGGAGGACCTATGGCTACACCTTC. Based on the CDR3 plus reference TRBV7-9 and TRBJ1-2, the full variable domain is DTGVSQNPRHKITKRGQNVTFRCDPISEHNRLYWYRQTLGQGPEFLTYFQNEAQLEKSRLLSDRFSAERPKGSFSTLEIQRTEQGDSAMYLCASSLISLGRTYGYTFGSGTRLTVV.

This chain connects TRBV30 to TRBJ2-5; TRBD2 is a possible D gene (7 bases). Per germline, CDR1 GTSNPN and CDR2 SVGIG (reference sequence). V was cut by 5 bases and J by 5 bases, with 15 bases left in between. The CDR3 runs to 13 residues. CDR3 sequence: CAWGGANGETQYF. In DNA form, the CDR3 reads TGTGCCTGGGGGGGGGCGAATGGGGAGACCCAGTACTTC.

This clone was observed a single time. The DNA of the CDR3 is TGTGCCAGCAGTGAAACCCCGACTCTAGCCAAAAACATTCAGTACTTC. As protein: CASSETPTLAKNIQYF. The chain uses TRBV28 and TRBJ2-4; no clear D gene. Trimming pared 5 bases from V and 0 bases from J, leaving 14 bases between. This CDR3 spans 16 amino acids. Germline V gives CDR1 MDHEN, CDR2 SYDVKM. Complete variable domain (other parts from reference TRBV28 and TRBJ2-4): DVKVTQSSRYLVKRTGEKVFLECVQDMDHENMFWYRQDPGLGLRLIYFSYDVKMKEKGDIPEGYSVSREKKERFSLILESASTNQTSMYLCASSETPTLAKNIQYFGAGTRLSVL.

This clone has more than one count but fewer than ten. The chain uses TRBV4-2 and TRBJ2-6; D is possibly TRBD1 (6 bases). V lost 1 base and J 1 base, leaving 8 bases between the germline ends. This CDR3 is 16 amino acids long. CDR1 is LGHNA, CDR2 YNFKEQ, per germline. The CDR3 loop is CASSQVQGSGANVLTF. The CDR3 bases are TGTGCCAGCAGCCAAGTGCAGGGGTCTGGGGCCAACGTCCTGACTTTC.

This chain joins TRBV5-1 and TRBJ2-7; 14 bases agree with TRBD2. With 3 bases clipped from V and 1 base from J, the junction kept 6 bases outside the gene matches. This CDR3 region has 17 residues. The V gene's germline CDR1 is SGHRS and CDR2 YFSETQ. The CDR3 bases are TGCGCCAGCAGCTACGGGACTAGCGGGAGTGTGTCCTACGAGCAGTACTTC. Amino acid sequence: CASSYGTSGSVSYEQYF.

This clone showed up just once. The chain is built from TRBV4-1 and TRBJ2-3; 7 bases are a match to TRBD2. This CDR3 spans 17 amino acids. CDR1 and CDR2 (germline): MGHRA, YSYEKL. The ends lost 2 bases at V and 6 bases at J; junction bases unmatched: 14. CDR3 in DNA: TGCGCCAGCAGCCAATTCCTGAGCGGGGCTAAATCGGATACGCAGTATTTT. Its translation is CASSQFLSGAKSDTQYF.

Only a few counts were recorded for this clone. This sequence joins TRBV9 and TRBJ1-3, with 9 bases identical to TRBD1. V lost 3 bases to trimming and J lost 4 bases; unmatched junction nucleotides: 26. This CDR3 region has 22 residues. Per germline, CDR1 SGDLS and CDR2 YYNGEE. This chain's CDR3 is CASSATSGQGASNFFLGNTIYF. In DNA, the CDR3 is TGTGCCAGCAGCGCGACCTCGGGACAGGGTGCCTCTAACTTCTTCCTCGGAAACACCATATATTTT.

V usage is TRBV7-2 and J usage is TRBJ1-2, with D uncertain. The CDR3 consists of 16 residues. Germline assignment: CDR1 SGHTA and CDR2 FQGNSA. The V end lost 5 bases, the J end lost 2 bases, and 18 bases lay between the germline ends. This CDR3 reads CASSPPPRRRNYGYTF. The CDR3 coding sequence is TGTGCCAGCAGCCCCCCCCCGCGGCGGAGAAACTATGGCTACACCTTC.

This sequence joins TRBV19 and TRBJ1-4, with 8 nucleotides matching TRBD1. The germline gives CDR1 LNHDA, CDR2 SQIVND (reference sequence). The CDR3 runs 15 residues. The J segment lost 7 bases and the V segment lost 4 bases, leaving 8 bases of the junction unmatched. This CDR3 is CASSSLQGAREKLFF. In nucleotides, the CDR3 is TGTGCCAGTAGTAGCTTGCAGGGGGCGCGTGAAAAACTGTTTTTT.

This chain uses TRBV3-1 (or the pseudogene TRBV3-2) with TRBJ2-3, with 7 bases lining up with TRBD2. CDR3 length: 14 amino acids. In germline, CDR1 is LGHDT, CDR2 YNNKEL (reference sequence). V was clipped by 4 bases and J by 1 base; unmatched bases: 2. This chain's CDR3 is CASSPSGGTDTQYF. The CDR3 DNA reads TGTGCCAGCAGCCCTAGCGGCGGCACAGATACGCAGTATTTT.